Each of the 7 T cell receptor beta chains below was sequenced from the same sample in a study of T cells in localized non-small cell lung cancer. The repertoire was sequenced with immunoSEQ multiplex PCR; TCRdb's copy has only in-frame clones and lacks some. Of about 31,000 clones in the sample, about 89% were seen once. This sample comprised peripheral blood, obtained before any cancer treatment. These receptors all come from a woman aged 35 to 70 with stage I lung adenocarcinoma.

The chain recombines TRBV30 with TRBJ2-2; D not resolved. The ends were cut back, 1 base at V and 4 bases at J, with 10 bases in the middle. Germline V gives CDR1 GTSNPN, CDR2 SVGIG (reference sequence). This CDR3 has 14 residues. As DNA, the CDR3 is TGTGCCTGGAGTGGGTTTCTCGCCACCGGGGAGCTGTTTTTT. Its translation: CAWSGFLATGELFF. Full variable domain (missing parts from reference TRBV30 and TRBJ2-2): SQTIHQWPATLVQPVGSPLSLECTVEGTSNPNLYWYRQAAGRGLQLLFYSVGIGQISSEVPQNLSASRPQDRQFILSSKKLLLSDSGFYLCAWSGFLATGELFFGEGSRLTVL.

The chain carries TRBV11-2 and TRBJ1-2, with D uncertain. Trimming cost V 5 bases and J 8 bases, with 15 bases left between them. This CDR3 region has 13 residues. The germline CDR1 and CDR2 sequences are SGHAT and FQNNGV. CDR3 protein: CASSPSRRGGYTF. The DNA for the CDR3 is TGTGCCAGCAGCCCCAGCCGCCGGGGAGGCTACACCTTC.

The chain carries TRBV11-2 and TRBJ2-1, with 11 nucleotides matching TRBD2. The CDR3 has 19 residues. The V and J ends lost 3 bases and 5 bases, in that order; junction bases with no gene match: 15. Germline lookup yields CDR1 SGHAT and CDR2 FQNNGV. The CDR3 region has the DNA TGTGCCAGCAGCTTTGGAACTAGCGGGAGCCTCAACTACGACAATGAGCAGTTCTTC. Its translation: CASSFGTSGSLNYDNEQFF.

CDR3 sequence: CASSFGTGIIRAGNTIYF. Here the CDR3 DNA reads TGTGCCAGCAGCTTCGGGACAGGTATTATTAGGGCTGGAAACACCATATATTTT. The chain couples TRBV4-2 to TRBJ1-3; 8 positions match TRBD1. Unmatched junction bases numbered 14, after V lost 5 bases and J lost 2 bases. The germline V gene has CDR1 LGHNA and CDR2 YNFKEQ. The CDR3 loop spans 18 amino acids.

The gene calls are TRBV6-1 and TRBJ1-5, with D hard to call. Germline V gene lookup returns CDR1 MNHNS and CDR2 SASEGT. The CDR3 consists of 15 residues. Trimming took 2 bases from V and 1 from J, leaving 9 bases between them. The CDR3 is CASSESSNSNQPQHF. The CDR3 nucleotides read TGTGCCAGCAGTGAATCGTCCAACAGCAATCAGCCCCAGCATTTT.

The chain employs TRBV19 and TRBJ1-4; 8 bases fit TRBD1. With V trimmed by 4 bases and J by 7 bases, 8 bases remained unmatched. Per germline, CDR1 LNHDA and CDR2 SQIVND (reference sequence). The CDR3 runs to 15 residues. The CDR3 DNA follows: TGTGCCAGTAGTAGAGGTGCAGGGGGCATTGAAAAACTGTTTTTT. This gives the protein CASSRGAGGIEKLFF.

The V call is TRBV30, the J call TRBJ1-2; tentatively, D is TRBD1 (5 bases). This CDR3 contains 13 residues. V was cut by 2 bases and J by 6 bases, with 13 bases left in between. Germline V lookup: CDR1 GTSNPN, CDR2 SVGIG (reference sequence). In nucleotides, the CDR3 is TGTGCCTGGAGTCGGGGGTGGGGAGATGGCTACACCTTC. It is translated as CAWSRGWGDGYTF.